This is a list of T cell receptor beta chains from one sample in a study of technical replicates of blood from a handful of donors. Profiled with immunoSEQ multiplex PCR; TCRdb holds only in-frame clones, not every one. The sample contains about 56,000 clones, 80% to 95% of which appear only once. The sample comprised PBMCs. Source of these receptors: a human donor in good health. Some clones in this sample may be carry-over from other donors' samples. Each CDR3 is given with its conserved first and last residue. The D gene is left open where the match is weak. Rows may omit the clone size; those that give it use once, few, many or a size class.

V,size,D,J,DNA,CDR3
TRBV2,NA,NA,TRBJ2-7,TGTGCCAGCAGTGTTCAGAGGGCCTACGAGCAGTACTTC,CASSVQRAYEQYF
TRBV4-1,NA,NA,TRBJ1-1,TGCGCCAGCAGCCAAGAAGGGATCGGGAACATGAACACTGAAGCTTTCTTT,CASSQEGIGNMNTEAFF
TRBV28,NA,NA,TRBJ2-1,TGTGCCAGCAGTTTGAATGGGGCGCAGTTCTTC,CASSLNGAQFF
TRBV29-1,NA,TRBD1,TRBJ2-1,TGCAGCGGCCAGGTTCCGGGACAGGGGGCCTACAATGAGCAGTTCTTC,CSGQVPGQGAYNEQFF
TRBV9,medium-sized,NA,TRBJ1-2,TGTGCCAGCAGCGAAACAGGGTTAGCTAACTATGGCTACACCTTC,CASSETGLANYGYTF
TRBV18,once,NA,TRBJ1-3,TGTGCCAGCTCACAAGACAGTCCCAGGGGCACCATATATTTT,CASSQDSPRGTIYF
TRBV9,NA,TRBD1,TRBJ2-5,TGTGCCAGCAGCGTATATGACAGGGACGTTGAGACCCAGTACTTC,CASSVYDRDVETQYF
TRBV6-1,few,TRBD2,TRBJ2-1,TGTGCCGGAGGACTAGAGACGGGGGTTGAGCAGTTCTTC,CAGGLETGVEQFF
TRBV2,NA,TRBD1,TRBJ1-4,TGTGCCAGCCGAGAAAGGGGGCCTGAAAAACTGTTTTTT,CASRERGPEKLFF
TRBV7-6,NA,NA,TRBJ1-1,TGTGCCAGCAGCTCTCAGGAGAACACTGAAGCTTTCTTT,CASSSQENTEAFF
TRBV27,NA,NA,TRBJ2-7,TGTGCCAGCAGTCCGGCCCCGGGGACACTGTACGAGCAGTACTTC,CASSPAPGTLYEQYF
TRBV19,NA,NA,TRBJ2-7,TGTGCCAGTAGCCACCCTAACCACGAGCAGTACTTC,CASSHPNHEQYF
TRBV9,NA,TRBD2,TRBJ2-7,TGTCCCCAGCAGCGTAGCCGGTGGGAGACTAGCGGGAGAGTCTACGAGCAGTACTTC,CPQQRSRWETSGRVYEQYF
TRBV6-6,NA,TRBD1,TRBJ1-6,TGTGCCAGCAAGTCCGGGACAGTAAGGTCACCCCTCCACTTT,CASKSGTVRSPLHF
TRBV4-3,NA,NA,TRBJ1-3,TGCGCCAGCAGCCAAGACTGGGTCAGGAACTCTGGAAACACCATATATTTT,CASSQDWVRNSGNTIYF
TRBV7-7,NA,TRBD2,TRBJ2-5,TGTGCCAGCAGCCCTAGCGGGGGGGCCTGGGAGACCCAGTACTTC,CASSPSGGAWETQYF
TRBV21-1,NA,NA,TRBJ2-7,TGTGCCAGCACCCTCCGGCGGGCCAGCTCCTACGAGCAGTACTTC,CASTLRRASSYEQYF
TRBV12-5,NA,NA,TRBJ2-1,TGTGCTAGTGGTTTAAGGGCGGGCCAACCACGCGAGAATGAGCAGTTCTTC,CASGLRAGQPRENEQFF
TRBV29-1,NA,NA,TRBJ1-2,TGCAGCGTTGAGCCCGGGAACTATGGCTACACCTTC,CSVEPGNYGYTF
TRBV5-4,NA,TRBD1,TRBJ1-1,TGTGCCAGCAGCTTGGTACAGGGGTCCCGTGAAGCTTTCTTT,CASSLVQGSREAFF
TRBV6-4,NA,NA,TRBJ1-1,TGTGCCAGCAGCGACTGGCCGAACACTGAAGCTTTCTTT,CASSDWPNTEAFF
TRBV30,NA,NA,TRBJ1-1,TGTGCCTGGAGTGCCGACAGGAACACTGAAGCTTTCTTT,CAWSADRNTEAFF
TRBV5-5,NA,NA,TRBJ1-1,TGTGCCAGCAGCTTGGCAGGGGTGACTGAAGCTTTCTTT,CASSLAGVTEAFF
TRBV5-1,NA,TRBD2,TRBJ2-5,TGCGCCAGCAGTTCGGGACTAGCGGGGAAACAAGAGACCCAGTACTTC,CASSSGLAGKQETQYF
TRBV21-1,NA,NA,TRBJ2-2,TGTGCCAGCAACAACATACTTTGGCGGGGGGGCCTAAACACCGGGGAGCTGTTTTTT,CASNNILWRGGLNTGELFF
TRBV6-5,NA,NA,TRBJ2-5,TGTGCCAGCAGTCGGTCGTTTGTCGGCCAAGAGACCCAGTACTTC,CASSRSFVGQETQYF
TRBV4-1,NA,TRBD1,TRBJ1-1,TGCGCCAGCAGCCAAGAAAGCTTCGGGACAGGGGTTACTGAAGCTTTCTTT,CASSQESFGTGVTEAFF
TRBV7-2,NA,NA,TRBJ2-7,TGTGCCAGCAGCTTATATAACGAGCAGTACTTC,CASSLYNEQYF
TRBV7-2,NA,TRBD2,TRBJ2-1,TGTGCCAGCAGCTTATCGGCGGGAGGGCCGGGGGACGAGCAGTTCTTC,CASSLSAGGPGDEQFF
TRBV7-9,NA,NA,TRBJ1-1,TGTGCCAGCAGCTTTCGACGGCGGGGGGGCACTGAAGCTTTCTTT,CASSFRRRGGTEAFF
TRBV5-6,NA,NA,TRBJ1-1,TGTGCCAGCAGCTTGACGGGGACTGAAGCTTTCTTT,CASSLTGTEAFF
TRBV14,NA,NA,TRBJ1-4,TGTGCCAGCAGCCAATCGTTGGGGGCTGGGGAAAAACTGTTTTTT,CASSQSLGAGEKLFF
TRBV19,NA,NA,TRBJ1-6,TGTGCCAGTAGTCTACCTAATTCACCCCTCCACTTT,CASSLPNSPLHF
TRBV7-2,NA,TRBD1,TRBJ1-4,TGTGCCAGCAGCCCATGGGGACAGGTCACAACTAATGAAAAACTGTTTTTT,CASSPWGQVTTNEKLFF
TRBV11-3,NA,NA,TRBJ2-2,TGTGCCAGCAGCTCCACTTTTCTAGGGGAGCTGTTTTTT,CASSSTFLGELFF
TRBV7-2,NA,TRBD1,TRBJ2-5,TGTGCCAGCAGCTTAGTTTTCGAGGGGGCCCGCCAAGAGACCCAGTACTTC,CASSLVFEGARQETQYF
TRBV4-3,NA,TRBD2,TRBJ2-3,TGCGCCAGCAGCCCCAGGGGGAGCGGGGGGCCAGATACGCAGTATTTT,CASSPRGSGGPDTQYF
TRBV5-6,NA,TRBD1,TRBJ1-5,TGTGCCAGCAGCTTGGGTAGCCTTACAGGGGGCGTTCAGCCCCAGCATTTT,CASSLGSLTGGVQPQHF
TRBV27,NA,TRBD2,TRBJ2-2,TGTGCCAGCAAGGGGCCGGGACTAGCGTACGGGGAGCTGTTTTTT,CASKGPGLAYGELFF
TRBV5-6,NA,TRBD1,TRBJ2-1,TGTGCCAGCAGCTTGGGGACAGGGTCCACTAGCTCCTACAATGAGCAGTTCTTC,CASSLGTGSTSSYNEQFF
TRBV6-1,once,NA,TRBJ2-5,TGTGCCAGCAAGATGTACGGTGAGGGGGCCCAGTACTTC,CASKMYGEGAQYF